Each of the 26 T cell receptor beta chains below was sequenced from the same sample in a study of blood T cell repertoires in COVID-19. Using immunoSEQ multiplex PCR, the repertoire was profiled, and TCRdb retains in-frame clones only, with some absent. The sample shows over 200,000 clones, about 86% of them seen only once. The specimen sequenced was peripheral blood. All receptors come from a man aged 45-65 years with active or convalescent COVID-19.

The gene calls are TRBV14 and TRBJ2-3; D is unresolved. The CDR3 runs 13 residues. From germline, CDR1 is SGHDN and CDR2 FVKESK. V lost 1 base and J lost 4, with 6 bases in between. The CDR3 coding sequence is TGTGCCAGCAGCCAAGTGGCTTCAGATACGCAGTATTTT. Residues: CASSQVASDTQYF.

The chain carries TRBV3-1 (or the pseudogene TRBV3-2) and TRBJ1-4; TRBD1 matches at 8 bases. The germline V gene has CDR1 LGHDT and CDR2 YNNKEL (reference sequence). CDR3 length: 16 amino acids. The V segment lost 4 bases and the J segment 6 bases; nucleotides outside the gene matches: 10. The DNA for the CDR3 is TGTGCCAGCAGCCTTTTATATACAGGGGGAGATGAAAAACTGTTTTTT. Translation gives CASSLLYTGGDEKLFF.

This chain links TRBV25-1 with TRBJ1-6; the match to TRBD1 covers 9 bases. The germline V gene encodes CDR1 MGHDK and CDR2 SYGVNS. The CDR3 sequence is 16 residues long. V lost 3 bases to trimming and J lost 3 bases; unmatched junction nucleotides: 3. The CDR3 nucleotides read TGTGCCAGCAGTGACTACAGGGGGCACTATAATTCACCCCTCCACTTT. Translation gives CASSDYRGHYNSPLHF.

The CDR3 sequence is CASSLNSPSGGASEQFF. The CDR3 nucleotides read TGTGCCAGCAGCTTAAATTCCCCTAGCGGGGGGGCATCTGAGCAGTTCTTC. The chain uses TRBV7-3 and TRBJ2-1; TRBD2 matches at 12 bases. CDR1 and CDR2 (germline): SGHTA, FQGTGA. V trimming: 1 base; J trimming: 9 bases; junction bases outside the gene matches: 10. CDR3 length equals 17 residues.

The rearrangement joins TRBV7-8 to TRBJ1-2; D perhaps matches TRBD1 (5 bases). The CDR3 consists of 13 residues. V lost 5 bases, J lost 5 bases, and 12 bases lay in between. Germline V gene data show CDR1 as SGHVS and CDR2 as FQNEAQ. The CDR3 DNA sequence: TGTGCCAGCAGCCAGTTGGGGGGGTATGGCTACACCTTC. Residues: CASSQLGGYGYTF.

The chain links TRBV11-2 to TRBJ2-3; tentatively, D is TRBD2 (5 bases). V was shortened by 3 bases and J by 5 bases, with 21 bases between the two germline ends. This CDR3 has 17 amino acids. Germline CDR1 and CDR2: SGHAT and FQNNGV. CDR3 sequence reads: CASSFPLAPIGGDTQYF. The DNA for the CDR3 is TGTGCCAGCAGCTTCCCTCTAGCTCCCATCGGTGGAGATACGCAGTATTTT.

This chain links TRBV5-1 with TRBJ2-3; 8 nucleotides line up with TRBD2. Losses at the gene ends were 4 bases for V and 3 bases for J; bases not matched to a gene: 4. Germline-derived CDR1 and CDR2 are SGHRS and YFSETQ. CDR3 length: 14 residues. The CDR3: CASSQLAGTDTQYF. Written as DNA, the CDR3 is TGCGCCAGCAGCCAGCTAGCGGGTACAGATACGCAGTATTTT.

This chain links TRBV19 with TRBJ2-2, with D possibly being TRBD2 (6 bases). Germline CDR1 reads LNHDA; CDR2 reads SQIVND (reference sequence). There are 16 residues in the CDR3. V was clipped by 5 bases and J by 2 bases, with 15 bases between them. CDR3 sequence (DNA): TGTGCCAGTAGTCTCGATAGCGGCCCTAACACCGGGGAGCTGTTTTTT. Encoded protein: CASSLDSGPNTGELFF.

This clone appeared once. This chain uses TRBV27 with TRBJ2-7; 9 nucleotides match TRBD1. This CDR3 has 14 residues. The J segment lost 1 base and the V segment lost 6 bases, leaving 4 bases of the junction unmatched. The germline V gene has CDR1 MNHEY and CDR2 SMNVEV (reference sequence). The CDR3 loop is CASSLGQGSYEQYF. CDR3 nucleotides: TGTGCCAGCAGCCTCGGACAGGGGTCCTACGAGCAGTACTTC.

The V and J genes are TRBV11-1 and TRBJ1-1; TRBD1 matches 11 bases. The CDR3 consists of 14 residues. The germline CDR1 and CDR2 sequences are SGHAT and FQDESV (reference sequence). V was pared by 7 bases and J by 6 bases, with 7 bases of the junction left unmatched. The CDR3 is CASTVGDRGAEAFF. The CDR3 DNA sequence: TGTGCCAGCACCGTGGGGGACAGGGGGGCTGAAGCTTTCTTT. Looking up the rest from reference TRBV11-1 and TRBJ1-1 gives the full variable domain: EAEVAQSPRYKITEKSQAVAFWCDPISGHATLYWYRQILGQGPELLVQFQDESVVDDSQLPKDRFSAERLKGVDSTLKIQPAELGDSAMYLCASTVGDRGAEAFFGQGTRLTVV.

This clone is a singleton in its sample. This chain joins TRBV27 and TRBJ2-7, with D perhaps matching TRBD1 (5 bases). CDR1 is MNHEY, CDR2 SMNVEV, per germline (reference sequence). V was pared by 5 bases and J by 6 bases, with 14 bases between. This CDR3 is 13 amino acids long. CDR3 amino acids: CASSRLMQGEQYF. The CDR3 region has the DNA TGTGCCAGCAGTCGACTGATGCAGGGCGAGCAGTACTTC.

This clone was observed once. The chain carries TRBV7-2 and TRBJ2-7; TRBD2 matches at 7 bases. CDR1 and CDR2 (germline): SGHTA, FQGNSA. CDR3 length: 14 amino acids. V trimming: 6 bases; J trimming: 4 bases; junction bases outside the gene matches: 9. The CDR3 coding sequence is TGTGCCAGCAGATCTGCAGGACTAGTTTACGAGCAGTACTTC. Translated, it gives CASRSAGLVYEQYF. The whole variable domain, remainder taken from reference TRBV7-2 and TRBJ2-7, is GAGVSQSPSNKVTEKGKDVELRCDPISGHTALYWYRQSLGQGLEFLIYFQGNSAPDKSGLPSDRFSAERTGGSVSTLTIQRTQQEDSAVYLCASRSAGLVYEQYFGPGTRLTVT.

The V and J genes are TRBV18 and TRBJ2-1; 11 nucleotides align to TRBD2. Germline assignment: CDR1 KGHSH and CDR2 LQKENI. The junction had 11 bases not matched to a gene; V was cut back by 6 bases and J by 7 bases. CDR3 size: 16 residues. The CDR3 sequence: CASSPRPSGGSNEQFF. DNA for the CDR3: TGTGCCAGCTCCCCCCGCCCTAGCGGGGGGTCGAATGAGCAGTTCTTC.

The rearrangement uses TRBV5-1 and TRBJ2-3; D is ambiguous. With 0 bases removed from V and 2 bases from J, the gap between germline ends came to 10 bases. Germline CDR1 and CDR2: SGHRS and YFSETQ. The CDR3 runs to 15 residues. CDR3 in amino acids: CASSLGAAHTDTQYF. CDR3 coding DNA: TGCGCCAGCAGCTTGGGGGCTGCGCACACAGATACGCAGTATTTT.

The genes are TRBV12-3 or TRBV12-4 and TRBJ1-2, with 7 bases lining up with TRBD1. The junction had 9 bases not matched to a gene; V was cut back by 6 bases and J by 8 bases. The CDR3 length is 13 residues. CDR3 DNA: TGTGCCAGCAGCCGCGGACAGGTTGGCGGCTACACCTTC. Its protein is CASSRGQVGGYTF.

The V call is TRBV30, the J call TRBJ1-6, with 9 positions matching TRBD1. The germline V gene encodes CDR1 GTSNPN and CDR2 SVGIG (reference sequence). The J segment lost 6 bases and the V segment lost 0 bases, leaving 3 bases of the junction unmatched. The CDR3 has 15 amino acids. Here the CDR3 reads CAWSVPTGGNSPLHF. CDR3 nucleotides: TGTGCCTGGAGTGTACCGACAGGGGGTAATTCACCCCTCCACTTT.

The chain has TRBV7-2 and TRBJ2-6; no definite D call. The CDR3 is made up of 15 amino acids. V gave up 4 bases and J gave up 3 bases, with 10 bases separating them. Germline lookup yields CDR1 SGHTA and CDR2 FQGNSA. For the CDR3, the DNA is TGTGCCAGCAGCTCCACGTTTAGTGGGGCCAACGTCCTGACTTTC. As protein: CASSSTFSGANVLTF.

V and J are TRBV7-8 and TRBJ2-1; 9 bases are shared with TRBD2. This CDR3 spans 17 amino acids. With 6 bases clipped from V and 7 bases from J, the junction kept 16 bases outside the gene matches. Looked up from germline, CDR1 is SGHVS and CDR2 is FQNEAQ. CDR3 sequence (DNA): TGTGCCAGCAGAAGGGATCGGCGGGGGGGTAGCGAGAATGAGCAGTTCTTC. This sequence encodes CASRRDRRGGSENEQFF.

This clone was seen a handful of times. This chain uses TRBV2 with TRBJ1-6; D uncertain. Per the germline V gene, CDR1 is SNHLY and CDR2 is FYNNEI. This CDR3 comprises 14 residues. Trimming removed 6 bases at V and 7 bases at J, with 13 bases between. The CDR3 region is CASSGFVPNSPLHF. CDR3 sequence (DNA): TGTGCCAGCAGCGGTTTTGTGCCCAATTCACCCCTCCACTTT.

The chain is built from TRBV28 and TRBJ1-3; D might be TRBD1 (5 bases). Germline CDR1 reads MDHEN; CDR2 reads SYDVKM. V was clipped by 6 bases and J by 4 bases, with 19 bases between them. The CDR3 sequence is 16 residues long. CDR3 sequence (DNA): TGTGCCAGCAGACTCGGGGGGACCTCCGGGGGAAACACCATATATTTT. It is translated as CASRLGGTSGGNTIYF.

The rearrangement joins TRBV5-6 to TRBJ2-1; D possibly corresponds to TRBD1 (7 bases). This CDR3 contains 17 residues. Trimming removed 0 bases from V and 2 bases from J, with 15 bases in between. In germline, CDR1 is SGHDT, CDR2 YYEEEE. The CDR3 loop is CASSLDGGRGTYNEQFF. As DNA, the CDR3 is TGTGCCAGCAGCTTGGACGGGGGCAGGGGGACCTACAATGAGCAGTTCTTC.

This clone was observed at least ten times. The chain uses TRBV9 and TRBJ1-1; D remains unclear. V was clipped by 1 base and J by 6 bases, with 19 bases between them. Germline V gene lookup returns CDR1 SGDLS and CDR2 YYNGEE. The CDR3 has 16 residues. In nucleotides, the CDR3 is TGTGCCAGCAGCGTATTCGCGGCAGGACTTGGGGCTGAAGCTTTCTTT. It translates to CASSVFAAGLGAEAFF.

The chain has TRBV2 and TRBJ2-1; TRBD2 matches 8 bases. J was trimmed by 13 bases and V by 2 bases; bases with no gene match: 4. The CDR3 totals 12 residues. The V gene's germline CDR1 is SNHLY and CDR2 FYNNEI. The CDR3 DNA is TGTGCCAGCAGTGAATCCGGGGGGGGTCAGTTCTTC. This translates into CASSESGGGQFF.

CDR3 bases: TGTGCCAGTAGTATAGGGGACAGGGAGCAGTTCTTC. It translates to CASSIGDREQFF. The rearrangement joins TRBV19 to TRBJ2-1, with 8 nucleotides matching TRBD1. This CDR3 has 12 amino acids. Trimming removed 1 base from V and 10 bases from J; junction bases left unmatched: 0. Germline CDR1 and CDR2: LNHDA and SQIVND (reference sequence).

The J gene is TRBJ2-6, the V gene TRBV18, with a tentative D call TRBD1 (6 bases). Germline CDR1 reads KGHSH; CDR2 reads LQKENI. Trimming cost V 3 bases and J 0 bases, with 12 bases left between them. The CDR3 contains 17 residues. CDR3 amino acids: CASSPRDTISGANVLTF. CDR3 in DNA: TGTGCCAGCTCACCCCGGGACACCATCTCTGGGGCCAACGTCCTGACTTTC.

The chain uses TRBV5-4 and TRBJ2-7; 9 bases align to TRBD2. V shed 0 bases and J 0 bases; nucleotides not matched to a gene: 4. There are 16 residues in the CDR3. The germline V gene has CDR1 SGHNT and CDR2 YYREEE (reference sequence). The CDR3 DNA follows: TGTGCCAGCAGCTTGGCAGCGGGGGGCCTCTCCTACGAGCAGTACTTC. As protein: CASSLAAGGLSYEQYF.